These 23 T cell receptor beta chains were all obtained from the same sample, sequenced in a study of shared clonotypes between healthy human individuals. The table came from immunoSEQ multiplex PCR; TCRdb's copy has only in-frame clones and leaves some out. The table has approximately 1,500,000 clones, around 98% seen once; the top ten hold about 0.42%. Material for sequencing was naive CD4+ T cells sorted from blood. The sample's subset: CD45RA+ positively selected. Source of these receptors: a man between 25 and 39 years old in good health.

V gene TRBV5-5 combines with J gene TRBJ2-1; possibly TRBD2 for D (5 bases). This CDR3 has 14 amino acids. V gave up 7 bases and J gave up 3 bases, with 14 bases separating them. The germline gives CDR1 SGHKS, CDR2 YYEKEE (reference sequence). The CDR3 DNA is TGTGCCAGCGAGCGGACGGAATACTACAATGAGCAGTTCTTC. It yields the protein CASERTEYYNEQFF. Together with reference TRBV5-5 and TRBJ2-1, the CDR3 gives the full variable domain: DAGVTQSPTHLIKTRGQQVTLRCSPISGHKSVSWYQQVLGQGPQFIFQYYEKEERGRGNFPDRFSARQFPNYSSELNVNALLLGDSALYLCASERTEYYNEQFFGPGTRLTVL.

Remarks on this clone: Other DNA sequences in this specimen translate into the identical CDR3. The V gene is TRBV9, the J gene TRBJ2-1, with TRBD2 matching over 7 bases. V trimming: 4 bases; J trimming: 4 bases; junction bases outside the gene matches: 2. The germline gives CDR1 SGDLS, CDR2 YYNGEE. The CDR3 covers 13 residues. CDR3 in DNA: TGTGCCAGCAGCCCGCGGGAGTACAATGAGCAGTTCTTC. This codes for CASSPREYNEQFF.

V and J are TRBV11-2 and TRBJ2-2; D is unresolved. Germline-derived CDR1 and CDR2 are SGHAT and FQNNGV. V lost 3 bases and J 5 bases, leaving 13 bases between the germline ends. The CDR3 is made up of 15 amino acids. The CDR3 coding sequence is TGTGCCAGCAGCTTCCGACATACTGGTACCGGGGAGCTGTTTTTT. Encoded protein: CASSFRHTGTGELFF.

CDR3 sequence (DNA): TGTGCCAGCAGCTTGACACGGCCCGAGCCTCAGTACTTC. Translation gives CASSLTRPEPQYF. This chain uses TRBV7-2 with TRBJ2-7, with D unresolved. The V end was cut by 3 bases, the J end by 10 bases, with 16 bases between. Per the germline V gene, CDR1 is SGHTA and CDR2 is FQGNSA. The CDR3 runs to 13 residues.

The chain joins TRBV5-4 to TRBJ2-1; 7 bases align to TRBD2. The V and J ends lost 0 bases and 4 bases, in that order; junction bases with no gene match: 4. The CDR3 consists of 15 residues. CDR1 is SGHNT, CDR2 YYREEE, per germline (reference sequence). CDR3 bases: TGTGCCAGCAGCTTGGTGGGGACTACTTACAATGAGCAGTTCTTC. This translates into CASSLVGTTYNEQFF. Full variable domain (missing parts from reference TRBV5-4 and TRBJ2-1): ETGVTQSPTHLIKTRGQQVTLRCSSQSGHNTVSWYQQALGQGPQFIFQYYREEENGRGNFPPRFSGLQFPNYSSELNVNALELDDSALYLCASSLVGTTYNEQFFGPGTRLTVL.

The CDR3 region is CASSPRRDGLYNEQFF. The CDR3 coding sequence is TGTGCCAGCTCACCACGACGGGACGGCCTTTACAATGAGCAGTTCTTC. The chain carries TRBV18 and TRBJ2-1; either TRBD1 or TRBD2 may supply D (5 bases each). Trimming removed 1 base at V and 4 bases at J, with 14 bases between. This CDR3 is 16 amino acids long. From germline, CDR1 is KGHSH and CDR2 LQKENI.

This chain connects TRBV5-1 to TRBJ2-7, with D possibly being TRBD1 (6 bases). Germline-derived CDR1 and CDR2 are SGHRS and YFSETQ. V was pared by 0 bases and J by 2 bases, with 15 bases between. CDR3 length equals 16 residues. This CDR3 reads CASSLALDRITYEQYF. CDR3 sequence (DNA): TGCGCCAGCAGCTTGGCCCTAGACAGGATAACCTACGAGCAGTACTTC.

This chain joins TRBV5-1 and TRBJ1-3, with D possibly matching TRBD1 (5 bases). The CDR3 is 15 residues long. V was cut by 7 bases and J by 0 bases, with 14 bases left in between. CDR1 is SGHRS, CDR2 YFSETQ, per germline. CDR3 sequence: CASHRDGASGNTIYF. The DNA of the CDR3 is TGCGCCAGCCACCGGGACGGTGCCTCTGGAAACACCATATATTTT. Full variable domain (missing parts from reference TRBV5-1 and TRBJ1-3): KAGVTQTPRYLIKTRGQQVTLSCSPISGHRSVSWYQQTPGQGLQFLFEYFSETQRNKGNFPGRFSGRQFSNSRSEMNVSTLELGDSALYLCASHRDGASGNTIYFGEGSWLTVV.

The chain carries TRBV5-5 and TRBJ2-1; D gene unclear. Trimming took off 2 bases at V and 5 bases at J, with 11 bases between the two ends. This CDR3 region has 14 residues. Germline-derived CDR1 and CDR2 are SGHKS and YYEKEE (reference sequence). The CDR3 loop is CASSFQDLNNEQFF. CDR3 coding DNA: TGTGCCAGCAGCTTTCAGGACCTGAACAATGAGCAGTTCTTC.

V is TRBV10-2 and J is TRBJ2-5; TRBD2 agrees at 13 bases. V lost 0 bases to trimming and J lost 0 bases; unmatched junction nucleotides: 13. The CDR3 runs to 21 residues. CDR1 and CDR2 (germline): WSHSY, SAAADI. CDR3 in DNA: TGCGCCAGCAGTGAGTCGGTTGGAGTGGGACTAGCGGGGAGGAACCAAGAGACCCAGTACTTC. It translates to CASSESVGVGLAGRNQETQYF.

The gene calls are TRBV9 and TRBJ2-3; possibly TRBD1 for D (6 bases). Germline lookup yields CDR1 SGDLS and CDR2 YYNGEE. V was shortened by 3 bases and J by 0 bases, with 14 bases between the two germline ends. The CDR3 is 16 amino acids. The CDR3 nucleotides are TGTGCCAGCAGCGCTAAAGGGGGACCTAGCACAGATACGCAGTATTTT. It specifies CASSAKGGPSTDTQYF.

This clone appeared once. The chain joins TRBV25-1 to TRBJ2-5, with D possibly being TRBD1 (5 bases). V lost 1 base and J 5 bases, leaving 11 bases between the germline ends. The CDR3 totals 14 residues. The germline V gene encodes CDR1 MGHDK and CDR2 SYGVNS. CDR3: CASSESGPAETQYF. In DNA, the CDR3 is TGTGCCAGCAGTGAATCAGGGCCGGCGGAGACCCAGTACTTC. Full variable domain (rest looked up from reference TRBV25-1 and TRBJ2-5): EADIYQTPRYLVIGTGKKITLECSQTMGHDKMYWYQQDPGMELHLIHYSYGVNSTEKGDLSSESTVSRIRTEHFPLTLESARPSHTSQYLCASSESGPAETQYFGPGTRLLVL.

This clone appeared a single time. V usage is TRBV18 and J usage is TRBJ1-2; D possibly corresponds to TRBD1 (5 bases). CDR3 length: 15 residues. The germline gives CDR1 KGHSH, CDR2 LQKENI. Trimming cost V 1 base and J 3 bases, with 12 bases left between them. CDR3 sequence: CASSPRAGLDYGYTF. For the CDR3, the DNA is TGTGCCAGCTCACCACGGGCAGGGTTGGACTATGGCTACACCTTC.

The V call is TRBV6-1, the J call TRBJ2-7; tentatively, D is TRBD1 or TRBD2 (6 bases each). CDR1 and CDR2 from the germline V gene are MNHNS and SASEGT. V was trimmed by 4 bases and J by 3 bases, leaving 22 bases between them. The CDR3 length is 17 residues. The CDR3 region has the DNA TGTGCCAGCAGTGTTCTACTTGGCACCGGGGGCTTCTACGAGCAGTACTTC. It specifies CASSVLLGTGGFYEQYF.

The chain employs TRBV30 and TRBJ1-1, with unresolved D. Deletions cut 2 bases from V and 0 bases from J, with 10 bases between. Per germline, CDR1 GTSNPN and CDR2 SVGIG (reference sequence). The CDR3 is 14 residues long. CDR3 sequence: CAWSSGYLNTEAFF. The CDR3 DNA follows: TGTGCCTGGAGTTCAGGATACTTGAACACTGAAGCTTTCTTT.

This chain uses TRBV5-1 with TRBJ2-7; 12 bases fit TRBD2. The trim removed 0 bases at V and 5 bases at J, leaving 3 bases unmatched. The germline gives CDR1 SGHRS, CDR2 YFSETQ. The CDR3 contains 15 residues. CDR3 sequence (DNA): TGCGCCAGCAGCTTGGAGACTAGCGGGAGCCACGAGCAGTACTTC. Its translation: CASSLETSGSHEQYF.

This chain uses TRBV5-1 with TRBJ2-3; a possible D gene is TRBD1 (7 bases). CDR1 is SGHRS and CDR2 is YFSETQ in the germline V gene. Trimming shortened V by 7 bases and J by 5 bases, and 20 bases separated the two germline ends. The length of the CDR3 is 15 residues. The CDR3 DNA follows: TGCGCCAGCGAACGTGGTGGGACAGCGGGAGATACGCAGTATTTT. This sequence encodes CASERGGTAGDTQYF. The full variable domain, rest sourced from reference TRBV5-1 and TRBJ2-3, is KAGVTQTPRYLIKTRGQQVTLSCSPISGHRSVSWYQQTPGQGLQFLFEYFSETQRNKGNFPGRFSGRQFSNSRSEMNVSTLELGDSALYLCASERGGTAGDTQYFGPGTRLTVL.

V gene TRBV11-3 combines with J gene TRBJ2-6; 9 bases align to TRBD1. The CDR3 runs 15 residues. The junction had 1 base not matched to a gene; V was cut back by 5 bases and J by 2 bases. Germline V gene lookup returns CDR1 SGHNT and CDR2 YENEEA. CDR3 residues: CASSGDRAGANVLTF. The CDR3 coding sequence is TGTGCCAGCAGCGGGGACAGGGCTGGGGCCAACGTCCTGACTTTC.

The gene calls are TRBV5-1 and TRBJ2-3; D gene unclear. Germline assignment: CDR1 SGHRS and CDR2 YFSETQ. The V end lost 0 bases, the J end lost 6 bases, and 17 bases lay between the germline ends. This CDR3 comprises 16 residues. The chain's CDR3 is CASSLALGITFDTQYF. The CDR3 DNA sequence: TGCGCCAGCAGCTTGGCCCTGGGGATCACATTCGATACGCAGTATTTT.

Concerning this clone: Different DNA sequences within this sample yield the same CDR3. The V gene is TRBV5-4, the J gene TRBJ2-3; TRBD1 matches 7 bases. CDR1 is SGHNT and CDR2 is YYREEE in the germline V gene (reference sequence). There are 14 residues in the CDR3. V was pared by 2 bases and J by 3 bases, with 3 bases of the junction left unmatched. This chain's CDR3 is CASSFRQGTDTQYF. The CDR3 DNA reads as TGTGCCAGCAGCTTTAGACAGGGTACAGATACGCAGTATTTT.

DNA of the CDR3: TGTGCCAGCAGCTTGGGGACTAGCGGAAAGAAGGGCGAGCAGTACTTC. Its protein product is CASSLGTSGKKGEQYF. The V and J genes are TRBV7-9 and TRBJ2-7; 11 nucleotides agree with TRBD2. V was clipped by 3 bases and J by 6 bases; unmatched bases: 10. The germline CDR1 and CDR2 sequences are SEHNR and FQNEAQ (reference sequence). The CDR3 length is 16 residues.

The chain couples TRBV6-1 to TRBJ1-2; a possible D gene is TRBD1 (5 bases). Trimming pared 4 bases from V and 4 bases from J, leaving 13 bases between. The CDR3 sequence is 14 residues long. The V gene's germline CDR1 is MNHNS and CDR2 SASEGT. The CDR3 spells CASSAPGLPYGYTF. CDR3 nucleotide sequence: TGTGCCAGCAGTGCCCCAGGGTTGCCCTATGGCTACACCTTC.

The CDR3 loop is CASRDRTNQPQHF. CDR3 bases: TGTGCCAGTAGGGACAGGACCAATCAGCCCCAGCATTTT. This sequence joins TRBV19 and TRBJ1-5; 7 nucleotides agree with TRBD1. V lost 6 bases, J lost 3 bases, and 2 bases stayed unmatched. Germline-derived CDR1 and CDR2 are LNHDA and SQIVND (reference sequence). The CDR3 has 13 amino acids.